Below, one T cell receptor beta chain is given with its context. These data are taken from a study of cytomegalovirus exposure and HLA in healthy donors. The CDR3 is 14 amino acids. V gave up 7 bases and J gave up 7 bases; unmatched junction bases: 9. Germline V CDR1 and CDR2: LNHDA, SQIVND (reference sequence). Both 60 Vbeta primers and 13 Jbeta primers went into the PCR. Here immunoSEQ multiplex PCR was the method, and the copy in TCRdb shows in-frame clones only, minus some. The sample shows 70,000 to 95,000 clones, approximately 60% of them seen only once. The V and J genes are TRBV19 and TRBJ1-2, with 10 positions matching TRBD1. The sequence was obtained from a woman aged 25 to 45 in good health and CMV-seropositive. The source material was PBMCs. For the CDR3, the DNA is TGTGCCAGTAATTTGGGACAGGGGAGTGGTGGCTACACCTTC. Its protein is CASNLGQGSGGYTF.